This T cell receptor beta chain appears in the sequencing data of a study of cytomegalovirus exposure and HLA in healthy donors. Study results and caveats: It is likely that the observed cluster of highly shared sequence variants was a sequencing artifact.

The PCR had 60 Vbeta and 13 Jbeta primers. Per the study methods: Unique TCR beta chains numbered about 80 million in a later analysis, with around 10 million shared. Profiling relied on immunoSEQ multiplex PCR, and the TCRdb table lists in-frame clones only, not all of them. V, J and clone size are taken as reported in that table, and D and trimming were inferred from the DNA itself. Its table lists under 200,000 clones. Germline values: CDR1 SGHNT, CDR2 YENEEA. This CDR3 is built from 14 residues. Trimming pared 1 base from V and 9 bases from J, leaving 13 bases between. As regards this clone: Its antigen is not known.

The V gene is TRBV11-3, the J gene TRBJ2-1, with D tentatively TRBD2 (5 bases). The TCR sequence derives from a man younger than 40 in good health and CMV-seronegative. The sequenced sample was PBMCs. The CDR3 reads CASSLGGSKGEQFF. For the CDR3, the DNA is TGTGCCAGCAGCTTAGGTGGGAGTAAAGGTGAGCAGTTCTTC.